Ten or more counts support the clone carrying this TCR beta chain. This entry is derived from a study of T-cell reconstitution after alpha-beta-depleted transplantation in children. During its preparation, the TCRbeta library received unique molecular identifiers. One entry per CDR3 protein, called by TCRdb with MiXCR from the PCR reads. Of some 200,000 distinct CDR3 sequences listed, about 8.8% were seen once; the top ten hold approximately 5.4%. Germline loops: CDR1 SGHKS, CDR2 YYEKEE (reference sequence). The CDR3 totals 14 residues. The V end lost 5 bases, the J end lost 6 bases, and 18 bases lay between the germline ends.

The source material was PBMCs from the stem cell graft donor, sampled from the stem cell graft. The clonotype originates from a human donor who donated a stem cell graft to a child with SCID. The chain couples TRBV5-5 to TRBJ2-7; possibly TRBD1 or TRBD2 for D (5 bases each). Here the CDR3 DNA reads TGTGCCAGCAGTTCCCCCGGGACCCCAAGCGAGCAGTACTTC. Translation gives CASSSPGTPSEQYF.